This T cell receptor (beta chain) was documented in a study of kidney transplant recipient with SARS-CoV-2 infection. This clonotype was found many times. TCRdb redid the calling of the reads with MiXCR, one entry per CDR3 protein. This repertoire shows 200,000 to 300,000 distinct CDR3 sequences, 25% to 30% found once; its top ten account for roughly 7.3%. The receptor was derived from a male patient aged 30 to 40 who had COVID-19 and was a kidney transplant recipient. Some T cells may possibly be graft donor cells. The sample consisted of a blood sample, taken at baseline and around day 110 from a kidney transplant recipient.

The DNA for the CDR3 is TGCAGTGCTAGCCCGGTACACAGCTCTGGGGCCAACGTCCTGACTTTC. This encodes CSASPVHSSGANVLTF. V usage is TRBV20-1 and J usage is TRBJ2-6; no definite D call. Germline lookup yields CDR1 DFQATT and CDR2 SNEGSKA (reference sequence). V was clipped by 3 bases and J by 0 bases, with 12 bases between them. The length of the CDR3 is 16 residues.